These 20 T cell receptor beta chains were sequenced from one sample in a study of shared clonotypes between healthy human individuals. Profiled with immunoSEQ multiplex PCR; TCRdb holds only in-frame clones, not every one. The sample holds 2 million to 2.5 million clones; approximately 95% are singletons and the top ten take 0.39%. Material for sequencing was naive CD4+ T cells from PBMCs. Described subset: CD45RA+ positively selected. These receptor sequences come from a man between 18 and 29 years old in good health. Some clones in this sample may be carry-over from other donors' samples.

In this sample, this clone turned up once. The genes are TRBV5-1 and TRBJ2-1; tentatively, D is TRBD2 (6 bases). Trimming took off 7 bases at V and 7 bases at J, with 15 bases between the two ends. Per the germline V gene, CDR1 is SGHRS and CDR2 is YFSETQ. The CDR3 runs 13 residues. The CDR3 sequence: CASFETGGNEQFF. DNA for the CDR3: TGCGCCAGCTTTGAGACCGGGGGAAATGAGCAGTTCTTC.

This chain uses TRBV7-9 with TRBJ2-1; 13 bases match TRBD2. The germline CDR1 and CDR2 sequences are SEHNR and FQNEAQ (reference sequence). With 3 bases clipped from V and 6 bases from J, the junction kept 14 bases outside the gene matches. The CDR3 loop spans 19 amino acids. CDR3 region: CASSLLGTSGTRVSNEQFF. The CDR3 DNA reads TGTGCCAGCAGCTTGTTAGGGACTAGCGGGACGCGTGTCTCCAATGAGCAGTTCTTC.

The rearrangement joins TRBV4-1 to TRBJ2-7; D may correspond to TRBD1 or TRBD2 (5 bases each). Trimming pared 3 bases from V and 6 bases from J, leaving 21 bases between. CDR1 and CDR2 (germline): MGHRA, YSYEKL. The CDR3 loop spans 16 amino acids. CDR3 nucleotide sequence: TGCGCCAGCAGCCATCAAGCGGTGGGACGGAACGTCGAGCAGTACTTC. It yields the protein CASSHQAVGRNVEQYF.

The CDR3 here is CASSFTGGAHSGNTIYF. As DNA, the CDR3 is TGTGCCAGCAGTTTTACAGGGGGCGCTCACTCTGGAAACACCATATATTTT. The chain combines TRBV28 with TRBJ1-3; the match to TRBD1 covers 9 bases. V gave up 3 bases and J gave up 0 bases; unmatched junction bases: 6. Germline loops: CDR1 MDHEN, CDR2 SYDVKM. The CDR3 runs to 17 residues.

This chain joins TRBV28 and TRBJ2-3; the D gene is possibly TRBD2 (6 bases). CDR3 length equals 13 residues. V lost 8 bases to trimming and J lost 4 bases, with 13 bases between them. Germline loops: CDR1 MDHEN, CDR2 SYDVKM. CDR3 region: CASAGLSPDTQYF. CDR3 coding DNA: TGTGCCAGCGCGGGGCTAAGCCCAGATACGCAGTATTTT. The entire variable domain, with the rest obtained from reference TRBV28 and TRBJ2-3, is as follows: DVKVTQSSRYLVKRTGEKVFLECVQDMDHENMFWYRQDPGLGLRLIYFSYDVKMKEKGDIPEGYSVSREKKERFSLILESASTNQTSMYLCASAGLSPDTQYFGPGTRLTVL.

This chain connects TRBV27 to TRBJ2-5; TRBD1 aligns across 7 bases. V dropped 1 base and J dropped 5; count of bases not matched to a gene: 22. Germline V gene data show CDR1 as MNHEY and CDR2 as SMNVEV (reference sequence). This CDR3 region has 20 residues. The CDR3 nucleotides read TGTGCCAGCAGTTTATTCGGGACAGTGACCACGACACCAAGGGGGGAGACCCAGTACTTC. It codes for CASSLFGTVTTTPRGETQYF.

Note on this clone: Other nucleotide sequences from this sample produce the same CDR3. The genes are TRBV27 and TRBJ2-5; no clear D. Trimming removed 5 bases at V and 0 bases at J, with 4 bases between. This CDR3 is 12 amino acids long. Germline CDR1 is MNHEY and CDR2 is SMNVEV (reference sequence). The chain's CDR3 is CASSPYQETQYF. The CDR3 region has the DNA TGTGCCAGCAGTCCCTACCAAGAGACCCAGTACTTC.

For this clone: The sample contains more than one DNA sequence encoding this CDR3. This rearrangement joins TRBV5-1 to TRBJ1-4, with D hard to call. CDR3 size: 16 residues. Trimming shortened V by 0 bases and J by 0 bases, and 9 bases separated the two germline ends. CDR1 is SGHRS, CDR2 YFSETQ, per germline. The CDR3 region is CASSLAGVATNEKLFF. In nucleotides, the CDR3 is TGCGCCAGCAGCTTGGCCGGGGTTGCAACTAATGAAAAACTGTTTTTT. Combining the CDR3 with reference TRBV5-1 and TRBJ1-4 gives the whole variable domain KAGVTQTPRYLIKTRGQQVTLSCSPISGHRSVSWYQQTPGQGLQFLFEYFSETQRNKGNFPGRFSGRQFSNSRSEMNVSTLELGDSALYLCASSLAGVATNEKLFFGSGTQLSVL.

This chain links TRBV5-5 with TRBJ2-5, with 8 positions matching TRBD2. V shed 6 bases, J shed 4 bases, and the junction held 8 bases outside the gene matches. CDR3 size: 14 residues. From germline, CDR1 is SGHKS and CDR2 YYEKEE (reference sequence). CDR3 amino acids: CASNLPSGRETQYF. The CDR3 DNA reads as TGTGCCAGCAACCTTCCGAGCGGGAGAGAGACCCAGTACTTC.

In the case of this clone: The sample holds other DNA sequences that translate to the same CDR3. This chain connects TRBV10-3 to TRBJ1-1; no definite D call. CDR1 and CDR2 from the germline V gene are ENHRY and SYGVKD. This CDR3 is 13 amino acids long. Trimming removed 4 bases from V and 0 bases from J, with 6 bases in between. CDR3 region: CAISGAVNTEAFF. Here the CDR3 DNA reads TGTGCCATCAGTGGCGCAGTGAACACTGAAGCTTTCTTT.

The chain joins TRBV14 to TRBJ1-2, with D possibly matching TRBD1 (6 bases). Germline values: CDR1 SGHDN, CDR2 FVKESK. The CDR3 has 15 amino acids. V lost 2 bases and J 8 bases, leaving 18 bases between the germline ends. CDR3 sequence (DNA): TGTGCCAGCAGCCAATCATGGGGCAGGGGTGACGGCTACACCTTC. Protein product: CASSQSWGRGDGYTF.

The chain has TRBV28 and TRBJ1-3; D remains unclear. Germline CDR1 MDHEN, CDR2 SYDVKM. The CDR3 is 13 residues long. The V gene lost 6 bases and the J gene lost 4 bases, with 10 bases spanning the gap. The CDR3 region is CASRTDLGNTIYF. As DNA, the CDR3 is TGTGCCAGCAGAACAGATTTAGGAAACACCATATATTTT.

V and J are TRBV30 and TRBJ1-3, with D unclear. Germline CDR1 GTSNPN, CDR2 SVGIG (reference sequence). There are 15 residues in the CDR3. V shed 2 bases and J shed 0 bases, with 11 bases lying between them. Written as DNA, the CDR3 is TGTGCCTGGAGTAAAGGCAGGAGCTCTGGAAACACCATATATTTT. As protein: CAWSKGRSSGNTIYF.

The chain links TRBV28 to TRBJ2-3, with D possibly matching TRBD2 (5 bases). Germline CDR1 reads MDHEN; CDR2 reads SYDVKM. CDR3 length equals 14 residues. V was trimmed by 6 bases and J by 3 bases, leaving 13 bases between them. CDR3 loop: CASSSMRETDTQYF. As DNA, the CDR3 is TGTGCCAGCAGCTCGATGAGGGAGACAGATACGCAGTATTTT.

This clone was detected only once. The V and J genes are TRBV6-1 and TRBJ1-2; D ambiguous. Germline V gene sequence: CDR1 MNHNS, CDR2 SASEGT. V lost 0 bases, J lost 4 bases, and 9 bases lay in between. The CDR3 has 14 residues. For the CDR3, the DNA is TGTGCCAGCAGTGAAGCGGCGGCCCGCTATGGCTACACCTTC. It is translated as CASSEAAARYGYTF.

V and J are TRBV19 and TRBJ2-2; 7 nucleotides align to TRBD2. Losses at the gene ends were 6 bases for V and 13 bases for J; bases not matched to a gene: 11. This CDR3 contains 13 residues. Germline V gene sequence: CDR1 LNHDA, CDR2 SQIVND (reference sequence). The CDR3 protein is CASRTVGAGVLFF. The CDR3 nucleotides read TGTGCCAGTAGGACCGTCGGGGCGGGAGTGCTGTTTTTT.

The chain employs TRBV18 and TRBJ1-2, with D unresolved. The V end was cut by 3 bases, the J end by 6 bases, with 11 bases between. The CDR3 is 13 residues long. CDR1 KGHSH and CDR2 LQKENI come from the germline V gene. The CDR3 nucleotides are TGTGCCAGCTCACCCCGGGTCGACCATGGCTACACCTTC. Its protein product is CASSPRVDHGYTF.

The rearrangement links TRBV28 to TRBJ1-5; 7 bases match TRBD1. This CDR3 is 11 amino acids long. Germline loops: CDR1 MDHEN, CDR2 SYDVKM. Trimming cost V 5 bases and J 11 bases; bases outside gene matches: 3. The CDR3 here is CASSNRGTQHF. The DNA of the CDR3 is TGTGCCAGCAGTAACAGGGGAACCCAGCATTTT. Based on the CDR3 plus reference TRBV28 and TRBJ1-5, the full variable domain is DVKVTQSSRYLVKRTGEKVFLECVQDMDHENMFWYRQDPGLGLRLIYFSYDVKMKEKGDIPEGYSVSREKKERFSLILESASTNQTSMYLCASSNRGTQHFGDGTRLSIL.

This clone was recorded only once. This sequence joins TRBV28 and TRBJ1-2; D call uncertain. V lost 5 bases, J lost 8 bases, and 12 bases lay in between. Germline assignment: CDR1 MDHEN and CDR2 SYDVKM. The CDR3 spans 12 residues. In DNA, the CDR3 is TGTGCCAGCAGTCCGGTTCCATTGGGCTACACCTTC. This encodes CASSPVPLGYTF.

The chain carries TRBV18 and TRBJ2-6; D is perhaps TRBD1 (5 bases). Trimming pared 3 bases from V and 0 bases from J, leaving 15 bases between. CDR1 and CDR2 (germline): KGHSH, LQKENI. The CDR3 runs 18 residues. CDR3 nucleotide sequence: TGTGCCAGCTCACCCCTGGGGCCCCGAGACTCTGGGGCCAACGTCCTGACTTTC. Protein: CASSPLGPRDSGANVLTF.